This TCR beta chain was recorded in a study of metastatic and nonmetastatic thyroid tumors. The entire patient cohort was treatment-naive prior to thyroid surgery. TCRdb called clones again from the PCR reads with MiXCR. The profile shows thousands of clones, 35% to 45% of them singletons. The TCR comes from a female donor with papillary thyroid cancer or a benign thyroid nodule (not recorded which). Some clones in this sample may be carry-over from other donors' samples. The sample taken for sequencing was tumor tissue.

The CDR3 region is CASSPKAGGLADTQYF. The CDR3 bases are TGTGCCAGCAGCCCAAAAGCGGGGGGGCTGGCAGATACGCAGTATTTT. The gene calls are TRBV4-2 and TRBJ2-3; 10 bases match TRBD2. Looked up from germline, CDR1 is LGHNA and CDR2 is YNFKEQ. V shed 4 bases, J shed 4 bases, and the junction held 8 bases outside the gene matches. The CDR3 spans 16 residues.